The source of this T cell receptor beta chain is a study of blood T cell repertoires in COVID-19. In the study overall: Both acute and convalescent COVID-19 samples were obtained from the United States, Italy and Spain.

In the source study's methods: Counts of nucleated cells, estimated from reference gene primer amplification, were obtained. Only in-frame clones appear in the TCRdb table, and some are missing; sequencing was by immunoSEQ multiplex PCR. V, J and clone size are taken as reported in that table, and D and trimming were inferred from the DNA itself. Of approximately 34,000 clones listed, 80% are singletons. Germline V lookup: CDR1 SNHLY, CDR2 FYNNEI. V lost 6 bases to trimming and J lost 1 base; unmatched junction nucleotides: 4. The CDR3 has 14 residues. This clonotype originated in a woman in her seventies with acute or convalescent COVID-19. The sequenced sample consisted of peripheral blood. The chain recombines TRBV2 with TRBJ2-7, with 9 bases identical to TRBD1. CDR3 region: CASRGQGDSYEQYF. The CDR3 DNA reads TGTGCCAGCAGGGGACAGGGAGATTCCTACGAGCAGTACTTC.